This T cell receptor (beta chain) was sequenced in a study of T cells in Graves' hyperthyroidism and ophthalmopathy. Study results and limitations: Classification by a 13 V-J model distinguished ophthalmopathy from stable hyperthyroidism.

The authors took PBMCs from roughly 9.3 ml fresh peripheral blood. To note about this clonotype: Its antigen is undetermined.

What was amplified from RNA transcripts were TCR beta CDR3 regions. The TCR CDR3 was amplified in a first-round RT-PCR using the HTBI primer set. MiXCR, run by TCRdb on the multiplex PCR reads, gives a single entry per CDR3 protein. Here the sample spans a few hundred thousand distinct CDR3 sequences, roughly an eighth being singletons. Input material: blood. The sequence was collected from a woman under 30 with Graves' hyperthyroidism.

In DNA form, the CDR3 reads TGTGCCAGCAGTCAAGCCGGATCGTTCTATGGCTACACCTTC. It is translated as CASSQAGSFYGYTF. V gene TRBV6-2 or TRBV6-3 combines with J gene TRBJ1-2; unclear D gene. In germline, CDR1 is MNHEY, CDR2 SVGEGT. The CDR3 is 14 residues long. V lost 5 bases and J 4 bases, leaving 14 bases between the germline ends.